Listed below are T cell receptor beta chains from one sample, sequenced in a study of blood T cell repertoires in COVID-19. The table came from immunoSEQ multiplex PCR; TCRdb's copy has only in-frame clones and leaves some out. In the table there are some 180,000 clones, around 81% of which are singletons. Sequencing was performed on peripheral blood. Receptors originate from a woman in her thirties or forties with COVID-19, enrolled during active disease. The CDR3 runs from the conserved cysteine through the conserved F or W.

V	J	CDR3
TRBV18	TRBJ2-1	CASSPPEHEQFF
TRBV7-3	TRBJ2-7	CASSFGQGGEQYF
TRBV3-1/TRBV3-2	TRBJ2-1	CASSRGESSYNEQFF
TRBV7-9	TRBJ1-4	CASSPQGATNEKLFF
TRBV9	TRBJ1-2	CASSAGTGLNYGYTF
TRBV19	TRBJ1-1	CASKLGIGTEAFF
TRBV7-9	TRBJ1-4	CASSRDRLEEKLFF
TRBV11-2	TRBJ2-1	CASSFGVSHNEQFF
TRBV5-4	TRBJ2-2	CASSWKGTGELFF
TRBV10-3	TRBJ1-4	CAISESWGVPEKLFF
TRBV3-1/TRBV3-2	TRBJ2-5	CASSQEGTSEETQYF
TRBV5-6	TRBJ2-6	CASSARDRGSGANVLTF
TRBV2	TRBJ1-3	CASKIGGSGNTIYF
TRBV6-4	TRBJ2-1	CASSIAGSSYNEQFF
TRBV6-6	TRBJ1-2	CASAREPGGYGYTF
TRBV2	TRBJ2-2	CASIRDRVDTGELFF
TRBV19	TRBJ2-7	CASKDRGRDEQYF
TRBV18	TRBJ1-5	CASSPTESYSNQPQHF
TRBV2	TRBJ1-1	CASSGERNTEAFF
TRBV5-6	TRBJ1-4	CASSLGGGRVSGKLFF
TRBV18	TRBJ2-1	CASSPNTLTGTNEQFF
TRBV6-8	TRBJ2-7	CAKIRQGITYEQYF
TRBV19	TRBJ2-6	CATSRDSLSGANVLTF
TRBV27	TRBJ1-5	CASRANRDRSYQHF
TRBV28	TRBJ2-5	CATSRSGGQETQYF
TRBV5-6	TRBJ1-1	CASSPRGRTEAFF
TRBV27	TRBJ1-1	CASRGEGVEAFF
TRBV3-1/TRBV3-2	TRBJ1-2	CASSQSGNYGYTF
TRBV29-1	TRBJ1-4	CSVGDRTNEKLFF
TRBV6-2/TRBV6-3	TRBJ2-1	CASSYSGVQRGTNEQFF
TRBV29-1	TRBJ2-7	CGGTSGSGEQYF
TRBV12-3/TRBV12-4	TRBJ2-2	CASSPPVTGELFF